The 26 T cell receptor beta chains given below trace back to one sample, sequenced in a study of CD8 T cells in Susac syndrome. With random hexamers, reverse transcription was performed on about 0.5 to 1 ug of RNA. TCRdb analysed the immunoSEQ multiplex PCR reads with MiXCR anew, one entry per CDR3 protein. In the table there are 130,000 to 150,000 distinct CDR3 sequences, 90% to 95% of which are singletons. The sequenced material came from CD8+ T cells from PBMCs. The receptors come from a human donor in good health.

Here the CDR3 reads CATSRDRGLGQPQHF. The CDR3 coding sequence is TGTGCCACCAGCAGAGATAGAGGATTAGGTCAGCCCCAGCATTTT. The chain joins TRBV15 to TRBJ1-5; D gene uncertain. The ends were cut back, 0 bases at V and 6 bases at J, with 12 bases in the middle. There are 15 residues in the CDR3. Germline V lookup: CDR1 LNHNV, CDR2 YYDKDF (reference sequence).

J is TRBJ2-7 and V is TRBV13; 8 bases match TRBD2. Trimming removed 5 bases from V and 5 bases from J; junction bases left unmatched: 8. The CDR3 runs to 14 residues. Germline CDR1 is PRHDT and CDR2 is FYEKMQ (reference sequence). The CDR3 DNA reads TGTGCCAGCAGCCTCAGCGGGAGCAATGACGAGCAGTACTTC. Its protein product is CASSLSGSNDEQYF.

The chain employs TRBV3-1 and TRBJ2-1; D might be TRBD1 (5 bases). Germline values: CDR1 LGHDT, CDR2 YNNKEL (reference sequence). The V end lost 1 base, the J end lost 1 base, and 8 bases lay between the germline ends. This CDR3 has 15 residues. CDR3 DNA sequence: TGTGCCAGCAGCCAAGTCCCAGGGTCCTACAATGAGCAGTTCTTC. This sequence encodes CASSQVPGSYNEQFF.

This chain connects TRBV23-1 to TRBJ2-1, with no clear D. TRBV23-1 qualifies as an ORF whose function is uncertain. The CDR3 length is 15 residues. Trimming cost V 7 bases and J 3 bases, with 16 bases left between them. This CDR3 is CASIPTPIFYNEQFF. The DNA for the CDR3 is TGCGCCAGCATTCCGACACCAATCTTCTACAATGAGCAGTTCTTC.

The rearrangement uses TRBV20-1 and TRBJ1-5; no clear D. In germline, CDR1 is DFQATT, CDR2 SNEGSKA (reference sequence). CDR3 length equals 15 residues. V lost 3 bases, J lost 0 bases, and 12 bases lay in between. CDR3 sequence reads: CSARSPMYSNQPQHF. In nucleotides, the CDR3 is TGCAGTGCTAGGTCTCCCATGTATAGCAATCAGCCCCAGCATTTT.

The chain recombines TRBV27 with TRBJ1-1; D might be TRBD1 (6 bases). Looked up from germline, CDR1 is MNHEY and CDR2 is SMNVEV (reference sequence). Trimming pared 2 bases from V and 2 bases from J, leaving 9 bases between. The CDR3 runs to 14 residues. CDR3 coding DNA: TGTGCCAGCAGTTTAACAGGGTATAACACTGAAGCTTTCTTT. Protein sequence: CASSLTGYNTEAFF.

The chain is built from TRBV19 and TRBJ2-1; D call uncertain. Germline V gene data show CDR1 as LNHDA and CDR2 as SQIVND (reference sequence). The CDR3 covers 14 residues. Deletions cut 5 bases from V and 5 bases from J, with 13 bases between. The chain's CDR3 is CASSFSSSNNEQFF. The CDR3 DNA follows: TGTGCCAGTAGTTTTTCTAGTTCCAACAATGAGCAGTTCTTC. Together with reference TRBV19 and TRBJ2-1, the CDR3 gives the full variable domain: DGGITQSPKYLFRKEGQNVTLSCEQNLNHDAMYWYRQDPGQGLRLIYYSQIVNDFQKGDIAEGYSVSREKKESFPLTVTSAQKNPTAFYLCASSFSSSNNEQFFGPGTRLTVL.

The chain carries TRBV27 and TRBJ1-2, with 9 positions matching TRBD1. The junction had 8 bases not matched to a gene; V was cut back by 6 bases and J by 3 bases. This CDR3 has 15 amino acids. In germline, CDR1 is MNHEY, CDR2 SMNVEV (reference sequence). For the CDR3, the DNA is TGTGCCAGCAGACAACAGGGGGCCAGCGACTATGGCTACACCTTC. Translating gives CASRQQGASDYGYTF.

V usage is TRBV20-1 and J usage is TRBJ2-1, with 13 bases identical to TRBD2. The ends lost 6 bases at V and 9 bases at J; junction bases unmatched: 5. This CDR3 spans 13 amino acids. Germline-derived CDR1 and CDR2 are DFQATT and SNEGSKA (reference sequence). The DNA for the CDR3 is TGCAGTGCGCCGGGACTAGCGGGGCCTGAGCAGTTCTTC. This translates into CSAPGLAGPEQFF.

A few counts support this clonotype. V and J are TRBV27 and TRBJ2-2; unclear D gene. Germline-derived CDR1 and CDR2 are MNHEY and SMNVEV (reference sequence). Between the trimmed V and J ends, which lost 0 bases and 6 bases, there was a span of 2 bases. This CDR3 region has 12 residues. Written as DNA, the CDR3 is TGTGCCAGCAGTTTATCTGCCGGGGAGCTGTTTTTT. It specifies CASSLSAGELFF.

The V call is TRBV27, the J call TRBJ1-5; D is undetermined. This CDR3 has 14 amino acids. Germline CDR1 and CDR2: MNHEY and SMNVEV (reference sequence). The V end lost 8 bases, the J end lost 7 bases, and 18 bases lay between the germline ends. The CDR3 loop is CASAPNGYQQPQHF. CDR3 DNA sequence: TGTGCCAGCGCTCCGAACGGGTACCAACAGCCCCAGCATTTT.

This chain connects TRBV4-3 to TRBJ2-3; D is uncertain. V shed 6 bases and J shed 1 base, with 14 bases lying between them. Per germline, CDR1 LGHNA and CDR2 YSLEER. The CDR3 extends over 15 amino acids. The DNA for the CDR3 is TGCGCCAGCAGACCTCGGGCTAGTGGCACAGATACGCAGTATTTT. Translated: CASRPRASGTDTQYF.

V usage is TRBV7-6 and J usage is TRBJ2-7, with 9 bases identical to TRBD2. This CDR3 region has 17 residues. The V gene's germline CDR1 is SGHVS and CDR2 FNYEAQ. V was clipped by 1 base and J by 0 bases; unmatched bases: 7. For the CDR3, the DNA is TGTGCCAGCAGCTTAGAGGCTAGCGGGACCCTCTCCTACGAGCAGTACTTC. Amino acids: CASSLEASGTLSYEQYF.

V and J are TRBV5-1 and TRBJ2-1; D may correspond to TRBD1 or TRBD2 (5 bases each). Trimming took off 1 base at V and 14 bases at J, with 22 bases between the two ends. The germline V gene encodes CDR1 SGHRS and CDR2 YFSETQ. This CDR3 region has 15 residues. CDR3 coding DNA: TGCGCCAGCAGCTTGAAAACGGGACCAGAATTAGGGGAGTTCTTC. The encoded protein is CASSLKTGPELGEFF.

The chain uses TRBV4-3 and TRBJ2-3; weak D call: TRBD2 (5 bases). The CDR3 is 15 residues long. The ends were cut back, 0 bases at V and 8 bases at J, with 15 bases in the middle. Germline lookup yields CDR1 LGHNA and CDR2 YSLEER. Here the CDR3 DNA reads TGCGCCAGCAGCCAAGACAGAGGGTCCACGGGTACGCAGTATTTT. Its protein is CASSQDRGSTGTQYF.

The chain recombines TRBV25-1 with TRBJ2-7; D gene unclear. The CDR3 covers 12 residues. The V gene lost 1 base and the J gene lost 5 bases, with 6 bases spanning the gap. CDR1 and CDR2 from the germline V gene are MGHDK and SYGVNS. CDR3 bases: TGTGCCAGCAGTGAATCGGATGACGAGCAGTACTTC. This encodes CASSESDDEQYF.

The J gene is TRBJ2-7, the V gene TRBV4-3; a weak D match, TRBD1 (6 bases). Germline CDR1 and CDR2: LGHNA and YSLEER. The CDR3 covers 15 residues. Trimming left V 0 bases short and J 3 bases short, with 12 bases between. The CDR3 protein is CASSQDGGTYYEQYF. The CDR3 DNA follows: TGCGCCAGCAGCCAAGATGGGGGCACCTACTACGAGCAGTACTTC.

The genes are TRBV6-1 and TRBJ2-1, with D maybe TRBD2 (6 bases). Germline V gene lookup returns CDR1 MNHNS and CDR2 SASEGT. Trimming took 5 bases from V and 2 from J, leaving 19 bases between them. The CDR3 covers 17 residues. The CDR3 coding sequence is TGTGCCAGCAGTACCTCAGATGCGGAGGGCCCCTACAATGAGCAGTTCTTC. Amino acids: CASSTSDAEGPYNEQFF.

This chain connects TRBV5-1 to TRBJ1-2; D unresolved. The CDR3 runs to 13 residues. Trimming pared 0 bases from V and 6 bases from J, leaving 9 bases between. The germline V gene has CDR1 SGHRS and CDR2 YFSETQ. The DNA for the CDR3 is TGCGCCAGCAGCTTGGGGGGTCTCGATGGCTACACCTTC. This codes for CASSLGGLDGYTF.

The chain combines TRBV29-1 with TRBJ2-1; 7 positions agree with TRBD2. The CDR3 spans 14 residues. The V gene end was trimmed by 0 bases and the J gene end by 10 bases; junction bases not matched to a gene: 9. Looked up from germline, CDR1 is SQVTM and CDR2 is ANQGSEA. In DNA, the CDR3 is TGCAGCGTTGAAGAAGGGCGGGAGCGCGAGGAGCAGTTCTTC. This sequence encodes CSVEEGREREEQFF.

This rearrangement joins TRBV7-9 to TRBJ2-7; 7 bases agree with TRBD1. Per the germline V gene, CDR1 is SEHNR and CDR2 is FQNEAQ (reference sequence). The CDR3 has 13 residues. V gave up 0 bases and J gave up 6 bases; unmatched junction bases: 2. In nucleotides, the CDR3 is TGTGCCAGCAGCTTAGCGGGACAGATCGAGCAGTACTTC. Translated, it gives CASSLAGQIEQYF.

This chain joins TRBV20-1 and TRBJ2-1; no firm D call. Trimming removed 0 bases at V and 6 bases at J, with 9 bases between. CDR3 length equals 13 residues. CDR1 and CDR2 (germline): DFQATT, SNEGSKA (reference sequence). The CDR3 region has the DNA TGCAGTGCTAGAGATCGGCTGCTCAATGAGCAGTTCTTC. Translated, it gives CSARDRLLNEQFF.

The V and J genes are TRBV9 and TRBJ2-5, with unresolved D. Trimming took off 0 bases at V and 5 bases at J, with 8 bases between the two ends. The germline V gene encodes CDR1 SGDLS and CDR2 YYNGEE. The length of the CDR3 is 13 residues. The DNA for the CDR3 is TGTGCCAGCAGCGTAGGCGACTTTGAGACCCAGTACTTC. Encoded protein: CASSVGDFETQYF.

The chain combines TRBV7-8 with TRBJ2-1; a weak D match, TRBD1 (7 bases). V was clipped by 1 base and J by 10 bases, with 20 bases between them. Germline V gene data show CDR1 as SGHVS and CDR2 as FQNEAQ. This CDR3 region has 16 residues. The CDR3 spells CASSLVIETGRREQFF. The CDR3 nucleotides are TGTGCCAGCAGCTTAGTAATAGAGACAGGGAGGAGGGAGCAGTTCTTC.

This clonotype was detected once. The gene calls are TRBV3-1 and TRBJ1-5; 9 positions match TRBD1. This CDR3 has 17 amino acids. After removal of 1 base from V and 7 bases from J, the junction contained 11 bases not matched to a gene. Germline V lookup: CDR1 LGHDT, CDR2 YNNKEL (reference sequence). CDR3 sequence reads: CASSQGPGTGSRQPQHF. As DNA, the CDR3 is TGTGCCAGCAGCCAAGGCCCCGGGACAGGGTCGCGGCAGCCCCAGCATTTT.

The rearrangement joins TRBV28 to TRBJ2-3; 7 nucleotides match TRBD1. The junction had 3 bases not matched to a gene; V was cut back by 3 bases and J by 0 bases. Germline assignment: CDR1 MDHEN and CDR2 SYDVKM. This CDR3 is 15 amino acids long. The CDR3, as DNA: TGTGCCAGCAGTTTCGAGGGGGCAAGCACAGATACGCAGTATTTT. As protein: CASSFEGASTDTQYF. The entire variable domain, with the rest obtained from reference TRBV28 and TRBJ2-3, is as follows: DVKVTQSSRYLVKRTGEKVFLECVQDMDHENMFWYRQDPGLGLRLIYFSYDVKMKEKGDIPEGYSVSREKKERFSLILESASTNQTSMYLCASSFEGASTDTQYFGPGTRLTVL.